A few counts support the clone carrying this T cell receptor beta chain. Its antigen is as yet unknown. Reverse transcription of 0.5 to 1 ug RNA used random hexamers. The amplification used immunoSEQ multiplex PCR on TCR beta CDR3; it spanned 54 Vbeta and 13 Jbeta. One entry per CDR3 protein results from TCRdb running MiXCR on the immunoSEQ multiplex PCR reads. Altogether about 120,000 distinct CDR3 sequences are present, nearly 95% being singletons, with the ten largest covering about 0.14%. The data belong to a study of CD8 T cells in Susac syndrome. CDR3 length: 12 amino acids. Trimming took off 5 bases at V and 5 bases at J, with 9 bases between the two ends. Germline V gene sequence: CDR1 SGHTA, CDR2 FQGNSA. Overall study results and limits: Only a relatively small number of individuals were included in the TCR sequencing and HLA analysis.

The chain is built from TRBV7-2 and TRBJ2-5; D gene ambiguous. Sample: CD4+ T cells from PBMCs. This TCR was recovered from a human donor in good health. CDR3 region: CASSRPLETQYF. The CDR3 nucleotides are TGTGCCAGCAGCCGGCCCTTGGAGACCCAGTACTTC.